A selection of T cell receptor beta chains follows, all from one sample in a study of blood T cell repertoires in COVID-19. Generated by immunoSEQ multiplex PCR, the TCRdb table keeps only in-frame clones and is missing some. Among approximately 390,000 clones listed, about 90% were seen once. The sequencing input was peripheral blood. These receptor sequences come from a woman aged 60-70 years with COVID-19, enrolled during active disease. Each CDR3 is given with its conserved first and last residue. D genes are given only for firm matches. The size entry is marked missing in some rows and otherwise reads once, few, many or a size class.

v_call	clone_size	d_call	j_call	cdr3_nt	cdr3_aa
TRBV12-3/TRBV12-4	NA	NA	TRBJ2-5	TGTGCCAGCAGCTTACTAGTCCAAGAGACCCAGTACTTC	CASSLLVQETQYF
TRBV6-6	NA	TRBD2	TRBJ2-3	TGTGCCAGCAGCCCCGGACTAGCGCGTACAGATACGCAGTATTTT	CASSPGLARTDTQYF
TRBV6-2/TRBV6-3	NA	NA	TRBJ1-1	TGTGCCAGCAGTTATCTCTCCGGGAACACTGAAGCTTTCTTT	CASSYLSGNTEAFF
TRBV5-1	NA	NA	TRBJ1-1	TGCGCCAGCAGCTTGGAGGGGTCAAGGTTCACTGAAGCTTTCTTT	CASSLEGSRFTEAFF
TRBV19	NA	TRBD2	TRBJ2-1	TGTGCCAGTAGTCTTAGCGGGGGGGCGGTGGTTGAGCAGTTCTTC	CASSLSGGAVVEQFF
TRBV19	NA	NA	TRBJ1-5	TGTGCCAGTAGTATAAATCGGTATAGCAATCAGCCCCAGCATTTT	CASSINRYSNQPQHF
TRBV2	NA	TRBD2	TRBJ2-2	TGTGCCAGCAGTTGGGGACTAGCGGGACCTGCGAACACCGGGGAGCTGTTTTTT	CASSWGLAGPANTGELFF
TRBV18	NA	TRBD1	TRBJ1-1	TGTGCCAGCTCACTGGACAGGGGGACTGAAGCTTTCTTT	CASSLDRGTEAFF
TRBV9	NA	NA	TRBJ2-1	TGTGCCAGCAGCATGGGCTGGGGCCTTTCCTACAATGAGCAGTTCTTC	CASSMGWGLSYNEQFF
TRBV10-3	once	NA	TRBJ2-6	TGTGCCATCAGTGATGGAGGCCATACTGGGGCCAACGTCCTGACTTTC	CAISDGGHTGANVLTF
TRBV19	NA	TRBD1	TRBJ2-7	TGTGCCAGTAGGCCGGGACAGGGGGCTTACGAGCAGTACTTC	CASRPGQGAYEQYF
TRBV27	NA	TRBD2	TRBJ2-1	TGTGCCAGCAGTTCCCTCATCCGGGGGGACTACAATGAGCAGTTCTTC	CASSSLIRGDYNEQFF
TRBV24-1	NA	NA	TRBJ2-3	TGTGCCACCAGTGATTTGGTGGACAACACAGATACGCAGTATTTT	CATSDLVDNTDTQYF
TRBV28	NA	NA	TRBJ1-5	TGTGCCACTACGACGGAGATGGGTCAGCCCCAGCATTTT	CATTTEMGQPQHF
TRBV24-1	NA	NA	TRBJ1-1	TGTGCCACCAGTGATTTTGGGAGGGCTGAAGCTTTCTTT	CATSDFGRAEAFF
TRBV5-4	NA	NA	TRBJ2-1	TGTGCCAGCAGCCATGGTGGCGGGGTATCCTACAATGAGCAGTTCTTC	CASSHGGGVSYNEQFF
TRBV6-5	NA	NA	TRBJ1-2	TGTGCCAGCAGTTACCCGGGTAGGGGGGGCGACTATGGCTACACCTTC	CASSYPGRGGDYGYTF
TRBV10-3	NA	TRBD1	TRBJ2-7	TGTGCCATCACCGACAGGGACTCCTACGAGCAGTACTTC	CAITDRDSYEQYF
TRBV4-1	NA	TRBD1	TRBJ1-2	TGCGCCAGCAGCCAAGCCCAACGCATAGGGACAGGGGATGGCTACACCTTC	CASSQAQRIGTGDGYTF
TRBV7-8	NA	NA	TRBJ1-2	TGTGCCAGCAGCTTCGAACAGGGAGTGGCTAACTATGGCTACACCTTC	CASSFEQGVANYGYTF
TRBV19	NA	TRBD1	TRBJ1-2	TGTGCCAGTAGTATCGATGGGACAGGAGTCTATGGCTACACCTTC	CASSIDGTGVYGYTF
TRBV7-3	NA	TRBD2	TRBJ2-5	TGTGCCAGCAGCCCGCTGGGACTAGCGGGGGGCGCAGAGACCCAGTACTTC	CASSPLGLAGGAETQYF
TRBV12-5	NA	NA	TRBJ2-1	TGTGCTAGTGCCCTCTCTCTGCTCAACGGGGGATACAATGAGCAGTTCTTC	CASALSLLNGGYNEQFF
TRBV19	once	TRBD1	TRBJ1-2	TGTGCCAGTAGTTCTAGACAGGGACGATCTACTAACTATGGCTACACCTTC	CASSSRQGRSTNYGYTF
TRBV2	NA	NA	TRBJ1-2	TGTGCCAGCAGTAACCGGGGATCGCATGGCTACACCTTC	CASSNRGSHGYTF
TRBV6-4	NA	NA	TRBJ2-2	TGTGCCAGCAGTGGGCTCACCGGGGAGCTGTTTTTT	CASSGLTGELFF
TRBV6-5	NA	NA	TRBJ2-7	TGTGCCAGCAGTTACCTTAGAGGGTCCTACGAGCAGTACTTC	CASSYLRGSYEQYF
TRBV2	NA	NA	TRBJ1-5	TGTGCCAGCAGTGAAAGGCGGGGCAGGGAAAACAATCAGCCCCAGCATTTT	CASSERRGRENNQPQHF
TRBV20-1	once	NA	TRBJ2-7	TGCAGTGCTAGTCGGGGTCTCGAGCAGTACTTC	CSASRGLEQYF
TRBV3-1/TRBV3-2	NA	TRBD1	TRBJ1-4	TGTGCCAGCAGCCAACGGACAGGGTATGAAAAACTGTTTTTT	CASSQRTGYEKLFF
TRBV7-9	NA	NA	TRBJ1-4	TGTGCCAGCGGGCTCAGGGAAAAACTGTTTTTT	CASGLREKLFF
TRBV10-2	NA	TRBD1	TRBJ2-7	TGCGCCAGCAGTGTTAACAGGGGTTGGGAGCAGTACTTC	CASSVNRGWEQYF
TRBV27	NA	TRBD1	TRBJ1-2	TGTGCCAGCAGGTCCAGAAGGGACAGACTTCGAGATGGCTACACCTTC	CASRSRRDRLRDGYTF
TRBV6-1	NA	TRBD1	TRBJ1-1	TGTGCCAGCAGTGAAGGGACAGGAGGCCTCTTAACTGAAGCTTTCTTT	CASSEGTGGLLTEAFF
TRBV4-1	NA	TRBD2	TRBJ2-1	TGCGCCAGCAGCCACTTTGAGACTAGCGGGGGGGCGGGTGAGCAGTTCTTC	CASSHFETSGGAGEQFF
TRBV12-5	NA	TRBD2	TRBJ2-2	TGTGCTAGTGGTTTGGTACCCCTAGCGGGGGGTGTTGGGAACACCGGGGAGCTGTTTTTT	CASGLVPLAGGVGNTGELFF
TRBV27	NA	NA	TRBJ2-1	TGTGCCAGCAGTCACAGTCCGACAGTGTACAATGAGCAGTTCTTC	CASSHSPTVYNEQFF
TRBV7-2	NA	NA	TRBJ2-5	TGTGCCAGCAGCCCCAAGACAGGCTCGGAGACCCAGTACTTC	CASSPKTGSETQYF
TRBV28	NA	NA	TRBJ1-5	TGTGCCAGCAGTTCTATTATACGGACAGAACAACCCAATCAGCCCCAGCATTTT	CASSSIIRTEQPNQPQHF
TRBV11-2	NA	NA	TRBJ1-1	TGTGCCAGCAGGGGATGGAGGGAGGGGAACACTGAAGCTTTCTTT	CASRGWREGNTEAFF
TRBV9	NA	TRBD1	TRBJ2-2	TGTGCCAGCAGCGCTGGATCGCGTAGGGGGCACGACGGGGAGCTGTTTTTT	CASSAGSRRGHDGELFF
TRBV9	few	NA	TRBJ1-6	TGTGCCAGCAGCTCGGGGGACGGATATAATTCACCCCTCCACTTT	CASSSGDGYNSPLHF